Shown below are 28 T cell receptor beta chains from a single sample sequenced in a study of molecular identifiers for immune sequencing clone quantification. MiXCR was run by TCRdb on the PCR reads, yielding one entry per CDR3 protein. This table holds about 320,000 distinct CDR3 sequences, roughly a quarter found once. The sequencing input was naive CD8+ T cells from blood, with Jurkat cell RNA spiked in. Regarding subset: FACS-sorted CD8+CD4-CCR7+CD45RA+ naive T cells. The receptors here all came from a human donor in good health. Some libraries in this study had Jurkat cell RNA spiked in.

This clonotype was found many times. V gene TRBV30 combines with J gene TRBJ1-5; tentative D call: TRBD1 (5 bases). Germline-derived CDR1 and CDR2 are GTSNPN and SVGIG (reference sequence). This CDR3 comprises 13 residues. V lost 5 bases to trimming and J lost 3 bases, with 11 bases between them. This CDR3 is CAWGDFNNQPQHF. In DNA form, the CDR3 reads TGTGCCTGGGGGGACTTCAACAATCAGCCCCAGCATTTT.

This clonotype was counted many times. This chain connects TRBV20-1 to TRBJ2-7; 9 bases are shared with TRBD1. The CDR3 contains 14 residues. Germline V lookup: CDR1 DFQATT, CDR2 SNEGSKA (reference sequence). J gave up 3 bases and V 3 bases, and 6 bases lay outside the gene matches. CDR3 DNA: TGCAGTGCTAGCTACGGGACAGGGTACTACGAGCAGTACTTC. Encoded protein: CSASYGTGYYEQYF.

A word on this clonotype: Possible read error: a much larger clone is one base away. The chain joins TRBV11-2 to TRBJ2-5; maybe TRBD2 (6 bases). Germline V lookup: CDR1 SGHAT, CDR2 FQNNGV. The CDR3 is 13 residues long. The CDR3 loop reads CATGGEWEETRYF. The CDR3 DNA reads as TGTGCCACCGGAGGGGAATGGGAAGAGACCCGGTACTTC. The full variable domain, completed using reference TRBV11-2 and TRBJ2-5, is EAGVAQSPRYKIIEKRQSVAFWCNPISGHATLYWYQQILGQGPKLLIQFQNNGVVDDSQLPKDRFSAERLKGVDSTLKIQPAKLEDSAVYLCATGGEWEETRYFGPGTRLLVL.

This clonotype appeared a few times. This chain joins TRBV7-6 and TRBJ2-5; no reliable D call. The ends were cut back, 5 bases at V and 2 bases at J, with 9 bases in the middle. Germline V gene data show CDR1 as SGHVS and CDR2 as FNYEAQ. The CDR3 has 13 amino acids. The CDR3 is CASSLDTQETQYF. Written as DNA, the CDR3 is TGTGCCAGCAGCCTCGACACGCAAGAGACCCAGTACTTC. Full variable domain (remainder filled in from reference TRBV7-6 and TRBJ2-5): GAGVSQSPRYKVTKRGQDVALRCDPISGHVSLYWYRQALGQGPEFLTYFNYEAQQDKSGLPNDRFSAERPEGSISTLTIQRTEQRDSAMYRCASSLDTQETQYFGPGTRLLVL.

In the case of this clonotype: A clone one base away is much larger, so this may be a read error. J is TRBJ2-3 and V is TRBV7-2, with D uncertain. The CDR3 runs 17 residues. V was shortened by 3 bases and J by 0 bases, with 16 bases between the two germline ends. The germline CDR1 and CDR2 sequences are SGHTA and FQGNSA. The CDR3 reads CASSFIVVGISTDTQYF. The CDR3 nucleotides read TGTGCCAGCAGCTTTATAGTGGTGGGAATTAGCACAGATACGCAGTATTTT.

This clonotype appeared many times. The chain is built from TRBV28 and TRBJ1-1; possible D gene TRBD1, 6 bases. Trimming stripped 6 bases from V and 7 bases from J, with 15 bases between. The CDR3 sequence is 13 residues long. In germline, CDR1 is MDHEN, CDR2 SYDVKM. DNA for the CDR3: TGTGCCAGCAGGTGGCGGGGGGCAGGTGAAGCTTTCTTT. Amino acids: CASRWRGAGEAFF.

This clonotype was detected a few times. The gene calls are TRBV10-1 and TRBJ2-7, with D perhaps given as TRBD1 or TRBD2 (5 bases each). Looked up from germline, CDR1 is WNHNN and CDR2 is SYGVQD (reference sequence). The CDR3 has 13 residues. The V end lost 4 bases, the J end lost 0 bases, and 7 bases lay between the germline ends. CDR3 residues: CASSGGPSYEQYF. CDR3 bases: TGCGCCAGCAGTGGGGGACCCTCCTACGAGCAGTACTTC.

In the case of this clonotype: Just one base apart from a much larger clone, this may be a read error. The chain has TRBV7-9 and TRBJ1-4; 7 bases line up with TRBD1. CDR1 and CDR2 from the germline V gene are SEHNR and FQNEAQ (reference sequence). The ends lost 7 bases at V and 7 bases at J; junction bases unmatched: 12. The CDR3 is 15 amino acids. CDR3 bases: TGTGCCAGCAACGCGGCGACAGGGATTCTTGAAAAACTGTTTTTT. Its translation: CASNAATGILEKLFF.

This clonotype was counted ten times or more. The rearrangement uses TRBV5-5 and TRBJ2-5; D is perhaps TRBD2 (6 bases). Trimming removed 0 bases at V and 5 bases at J, with 11 bases between. Germline V gene data show CDR1 as SGHKS and CDR2 as YYEKEE (reference sequence). The CDR3 length is 14 residues. The CDR3 DNA reads TGTGCCAGCAGCTTGGAGTGGGGGGAGGAGACCCAGTACTTC. Amino acids: CASSLEWGEETQYF.

On this clonotype: A read error is possible here, since a much larger clone lies one base away. V gene TRBV28 combines with J gene TRBJ2-3; TRBD1 matches 9 bases. Germline CDR1 and CDR2: MDHEN and SYDVKM. CDR3 size: 15 residues. Germline trimming cut 2 bases from V and 8 bases from J; bases unmatched to any gene: 8. The CDR3 nucleotides are TGTGCCAGCAGTTTAACAGGGGGCGCGATAGGTACGCAGTATTTT. This encodes CASSLTGGAIGTQYF.

This clonotype was recorded many times. This rearrangement joins TRBV6-1 to TRBJ2-1, with 7 bases identical to TRBD2. V shed 5 bases, J shed 3 bases, and the junction held 13 bases outside the gene matches. CDR3 length: 17 residues. From germline, CDR1 is MNHNS and CDR2 SASEGT. CDR3 nucleotides: TGTGCCAGCAGTCCCTGGTCCGGGGGGTCCGACTACAATGAGCAGTTCTTC. This gives the protein CASSPWSGGSDYNEQFF.

Notes on this clonotype: A read error is possible here, since a much larger clone lies one base away. The V and J genes are TRBV28 and TRBJ1-5; no firm D call. The germline V gene encodes CDR1 MDHEN and CDR2 SYDVKM. CDR3 size: 14 residues. Trimming stripped 8 bases from V and 2 bases from J, with 13 bases between. Here the CDR3 reads CASGVGSGNQPQHF. The CDR3 region has the DNA TGTGCCAGCGGTGTGGGGAGTGGCAATCAGCCCCAGCATTTT.

Notes on this clonotype: Since a much larger clone is just one base distant, this may be a read error. DNA for the CDR3: TGTGCCAGCAGCTTATTTCGAGGCACCGGCACAGATACGCGGTATTTT. It yields the protein CASSLFRGTGTDTRYF. The chain links TRBV11-2 to TRBJ2-3; no clear D. This CDR3 has 16 amino acids. In germline, CDR1 is SGHAT, CDR2 FQNNGV.

In regard to this clonotype: This could be a read error, since a much larger clone is one nucleotide away. The CDR3 region has the DNA TGTGCCGGCAGGCAGGGGGCAGACACTGAAGCTTTCTTT. As protein: CAGRQGADTEAFF. V usage is TRBV7-9 and J usage is TRBJ1-1, with 8 bases aligning to TRBD1. This CDR3 contains 13 residues. Germline V gene lookup returns CDR1 SEHNR and CDR2 FQNEAQ (reference sequence).

Worth noting for this clonotype: Relative to the germline gene, one junction end is altered; a read error may explain this. The chain links TRBV27 to TRBJ2-7; TRBD1 agrees at 8 bases. Per the germline V gene, CDR1 is MNHEY and CDR2 is SMNVEV (reference sequence). The CDR3 is made up of 12 amino acids. CDR3 loop: CASSYTGGVLFF. CDR3 in DNA: TGTGCCAGCAGTTATACAGGGGGTGTGCTTTTCTTC.

This clonotype was seen ten or more times. This rearrangement joins TRBV7-9 to TRBJ2-2, with 9 bases identical to TRBD1. The CDR3 has 15 amino acids. The germline gives CDR1 SEHNR, CDR2 FQNEAQ (reference sequence). V dropped 5 bases and J dropped 4; count of bases not matched to a gene: 5. The CDR3: CASSARDRATGELFF. The CDR3 DNA reads TGTGCCAGCAGCGCCCGGGACAGGGCCACCGGGGAGCTGTTTTTT. Based on the CDR3 plus reference TRBV7-9 and TRBJ2-2, the full variable domain is DTGVSQNPRHKITKRGQNVTFRCDPISEHNRLYWYRQTLGQGPEFLTYFQNEAQLEKSRLLSDRFSAERPKGSFSTLEIQRTEQGDSAMYLCASSARDRATGELFFGEGSRLTVL.

This clonotype has just a few counts. The rearrangement joins TRBV27 to TRBJ2-7, with D possibly being TRBD1 or TRBD2 (6 bases each). The CDR3 consists of 12 residues. Trimming cost V 5 bases and J 6 bases, with 11 bases left between them. Looked up from germline, CDR1 is MNHEY and CDR2 is SMNVEV (reference sequence). DNA for the CDR3: TGTGCCAGCAGTCCGACGGGGGCCGAGCAGTACTTC. Translation: CASSPTGAEQYF.

In this sample, this clonotype turned up many times. The chain is built from TRBV11-2 and TRBJ2-1; D is unresolved. CDR1 is SGHAT, CDR2 FQNNGV, per germline. This CDR3 is built from 12 residues. With 4 bases removed from V and 8 bases from J, the gap between germline ends came to 9 bases. CDR3 in DNA: TGTGCCAGCAGCTCCCTAGTCGATGAGCAGTTCTTC. Translated: CASSSLVDEQFF. Full variable domain (missing parts from reference TRBV11-2 and TRBJ2-1): EAGVAQSPRYKIIEKRQSVAFWCNPISGHATLYWYQQILGQGPKLLIQFQNNGVVDDSQLPKDRFSAERLKGVDSTLKIQPAKLEDSAVYLCASSSLVDEQFFGPGTRLTVL.

To note about this clonotype: A much larger clone is a single base away; this may be a read error. This CDR3 fails to terminate in the conserved phenylalanine or tryptophan, so it likely reflects a read error. The gene calls are TRBV13 and TRBJ1-1, with D hard to call. Germline V gene lookup returns CDR1 PRHDT and CDR2 FYEKMQ (reference sequence). The CDR3 runs 12 residues. Trimming removed 5 bases at V and 7 bases at J, with 11 bases between. The CDR3 sequence is CASSQVAFEAFL. The CDR3 region has the DNA TGTGCCAGCAGCCAAGTAGCTTTTGAAGCTTTCCTT.

This clonotype was detected ten times or more. This chain connects TRBV9 to TRBJ2-3, with TRBD2 identical over 7 bases. Trimming removed 0 bases from V and 0 bases from J; junction bases left unmatched: 4. CDR3 size: 16 residues. The V gene's germline CDR1 is SGDLS and CDR2 YYNGEE. CDR3 in amino acids: CASSVVAGESTDTQYF. DNA for the CDR3: TGTGCCAGCAGCGTAGTGGCGGGAGAAAGCACAGATACGCAGTATTTT.

This clonotype was detected only a few times. The chain uses TRBV20-1 and TRBJ2-1; 12 bases agree with TRBD1. V shed 4 bases, J shed 9 bases, and the junction held 10 bases outside the gene matches. This CDR3 comprises 15 residues. Germline lookup yields CDR1 DFQATT and CDR2 SNEGSKA (reference sequence). This CDR3 is CSATTPGTGGLEQFF. DNA of the CDR3: TGCAGTGCTACAACCCCCGGGACAGGGGGCCTTGAGCAGTTCTTC.

This clonotype was observed many times. The rearrangement uses TRBV29-1 and TRBJ2-5, with D unclear. This CDR3 is 13 amino acids long. Germline CDR1 reads SQVTM; CDR2 reads ANQGSEA. V was pared by 2 bases and J by 5 bases, with 12 bases between. CDR3: CSVEPDLEETQYF. The CDR3 bases are TGCAGCGTTGAACCTGATTTGGAGGAGACCCAGTACTTC.

The V and J genes are TRBV20-1 and TRBJ2-3; the match to TRBD1 covers 9 bases. Germline CDR1 is DFQATT and CDR2 is SNEGSKA (reference sequence). V was clipped by 6 bases and J by 8 bases; unmatched bases: 18. The CDR3 is made up of 16 amino acids. The CDR3 reads CSAYFRDRDLVPTQYF. CDR3 nucleotides: TGCAGTGCCTATTTCCGGGACAGGGACCTGGTCCCTACGCAGTATTTT.

In the case of this clonotype: The junction and the germline gene differ at one end; a read error may be behind it. This rearrangement joins TRBV20-1 to TRBJ2-7, with D perhaps TRBD2 (6 bases). The V gene's germline CDR1 is DFQATT and CDR2 SNEGSKA (reference sequence). This CDR3 contains 13 residues. Here the CDR3 reads CSARWGVSFEQYF. CDR3 in DNA: TGCAGTGCTAGGTGGGGGGTCTCCTTCGAGCAGTACTTC.

This clonotype has a count of ten or more. The chain uses TRBV4-2 and TRBJ2-1; D is undetermined. The germline CDR1 and CDR2 sequences are LGHNA and YNFKEQ. Trimming pared 3 bases from V and 3 bases from J, leaving 6 bases between. This CDR3 has 13 residues. CDR3 in amino acids: CASSQSIYNEQFF. The CDR3 DNA reads as TGTGCCAGCAGCCAGTCCATCTACAATGAGCAGTTCTTC.

The chain couples TRBV27 to TRBJ2-5; D is unresolved. This CDR3 has 14 amino acids. Germline V CDR1 and CDR2: MNHEY, SMNVEV (reference sequence). V shed 1 base and J shed 5 bases, with 11 bases lying between them. DNA of the CDR3: TGTGCCAGCAGTTTATATGGTCAGTTCGAGACCCAGTACTTC. Its protein is CASSLYGQFETQYF.

About this clonotype: Given a much more abundant clone one base away, this may be a read error. This chain joins TRBV7-9 and TRBJ2-3; D is undetermined. V lost 6 bases, J lost 4 bases, and 17 bases lay in between. Germline V gives CDR1 SEHNR, CDR2 FQNEAQ (reference sequence). The CDR3 sequence is 15 residues long. CDR3 sequence: CASRHVPSAADTQYF. The CDR3 region has the DNA TGTGCCAGCAGGCACGTACCTTCGGCTGCAGATACGCAGTATTTT.

The table lists this clonotype with a count of one. The junction departs from germline at one end; a sequencing error may be responsible. The chain employs TRBV10-3 and TRBJ1-5; no firm D call. The CDR3 is 15 residues long. Per germline, CDR1 ENHRY and CDR2 SYGVKD. CDR3 coding DNA: TGTGTCATCAGTGAGAGCGGAAATAGCAATCAGCCCCAGCATTTT. This codes for CVISESGNSNQPQHF.